The present entry profiles one T cell receptor (beta chain) with its context. Its specificity is not known. The data are from a study of beta chain features in type 1 diabetes. Study-level points and caveats: PCR may have favored shorter templates equally in patients and controls. Sampled from patients, naive, central memory and Treg TCRB repertoires appeared more similar than those sampled from healthy donors. There was a moderate but significant shortening of TCRB CDR3s in all four CD4+ subsets of Type 1 diabetes patients.

What was sequenced were expressed TCRB transcripts, since all of the isolated RNA had been reverse transcribed. The method was immunoSEQ multiplex PCR; TCRdb's version includes in-frame clones alone and lacks a portion of them. Of about 190,000 clones in the sample, 7% to 9% were seen once. CD45RO/CCR7/CD25/CD127/CD95/CD27 sorting isolated CD4+ naive, central memory, regulatory and stem cell-like memory cells. This CDR3 is built from 17 residues. Trimming removed 5 bases from V and 6 bases from J; junction bases left unmatched: 15. CDR1 and CDR2 (germline): SGHTA, FQGNSA. The sequencing input was central memory CD4+ T cells from blood. This TCR derives from a man younger than 30 with type 1 diabetes. The chain joins TRBV7-2 to TRBJ1-2; 10 bases are a match to TRBD1. CDR3 residues: CASSPPPMDRGAHGYTF. In DNA, the CDR3 is TGTGCCAGCAGCCCGCCTCCCATGGACAGGGGGGCTCATGGCTACACCTTC.